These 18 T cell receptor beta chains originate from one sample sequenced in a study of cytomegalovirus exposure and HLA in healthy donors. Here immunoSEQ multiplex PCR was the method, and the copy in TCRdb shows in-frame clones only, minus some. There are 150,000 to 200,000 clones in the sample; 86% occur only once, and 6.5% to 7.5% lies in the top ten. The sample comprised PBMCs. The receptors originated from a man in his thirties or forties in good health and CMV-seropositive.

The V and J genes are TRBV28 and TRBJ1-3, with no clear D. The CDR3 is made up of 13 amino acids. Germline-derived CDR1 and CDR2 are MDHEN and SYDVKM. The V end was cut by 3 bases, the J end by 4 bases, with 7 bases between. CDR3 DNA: TGTGCCAGCAGTTTTGGGCAAGGAAACACCATATATTTT. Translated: CASSFGQGNTIYF.

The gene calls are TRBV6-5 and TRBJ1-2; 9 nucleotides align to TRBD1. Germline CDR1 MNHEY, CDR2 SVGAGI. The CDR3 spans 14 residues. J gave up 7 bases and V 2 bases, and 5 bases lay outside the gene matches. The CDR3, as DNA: TGTGCCAGCAGTTACCTTACAGGGGGCGGTGGCTACACCTTC. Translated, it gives CASSYLTGGGGYTF.

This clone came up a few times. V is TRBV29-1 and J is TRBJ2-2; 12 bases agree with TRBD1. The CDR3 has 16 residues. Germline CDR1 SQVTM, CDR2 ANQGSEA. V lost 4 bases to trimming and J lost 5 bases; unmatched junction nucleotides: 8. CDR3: CSVGDRGPMGTGELFF. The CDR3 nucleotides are TGCAGCGTTGGGGACAGGGGGCCTATGGGGACCGGGGAGCTGTTTTTT.

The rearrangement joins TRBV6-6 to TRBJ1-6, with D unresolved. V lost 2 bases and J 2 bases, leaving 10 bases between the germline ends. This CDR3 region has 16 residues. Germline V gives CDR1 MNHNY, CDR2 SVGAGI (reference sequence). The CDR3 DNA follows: TGTGCCAGCAGTTACGCGGGGAACACCTATAATTCACCCCTCCACTTT. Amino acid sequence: CASSYAGNTYNSPLHF.

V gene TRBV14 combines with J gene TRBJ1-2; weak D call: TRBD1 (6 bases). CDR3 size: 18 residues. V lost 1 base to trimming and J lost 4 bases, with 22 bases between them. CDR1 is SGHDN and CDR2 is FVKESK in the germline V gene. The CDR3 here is CASSQVHYREAGSYGYTF. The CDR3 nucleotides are TGTGCCAGCAGCCAAGTCCATTACAGGGAGGCCGGAAGCTATGGCTACACCTTC.

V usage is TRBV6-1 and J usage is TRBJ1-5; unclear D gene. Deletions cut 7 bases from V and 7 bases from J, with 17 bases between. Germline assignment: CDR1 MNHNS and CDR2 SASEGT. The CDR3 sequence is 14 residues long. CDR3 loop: CASTPREGGQPQHF. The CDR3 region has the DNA TGTGCCAGCACCCCACGGGAGGGAGGGCAGCCCCAGCATTTT.

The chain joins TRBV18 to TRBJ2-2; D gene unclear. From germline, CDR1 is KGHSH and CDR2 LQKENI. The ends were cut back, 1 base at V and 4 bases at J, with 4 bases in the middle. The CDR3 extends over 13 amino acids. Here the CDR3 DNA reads TGTGCCAGCTCACCACAGGGCACCGGGGAGCTGTTTTTT. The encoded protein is CASSPQGTGELFF.

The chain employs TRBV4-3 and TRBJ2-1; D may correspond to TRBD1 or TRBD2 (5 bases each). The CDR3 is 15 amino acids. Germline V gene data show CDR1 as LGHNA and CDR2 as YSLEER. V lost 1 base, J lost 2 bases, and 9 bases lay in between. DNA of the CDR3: TGCGCCAGCAGCCAAGCGGGGCCTCCCTACAATGAGCAGTTCTTC. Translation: CASSQAGPPYNEQFF.

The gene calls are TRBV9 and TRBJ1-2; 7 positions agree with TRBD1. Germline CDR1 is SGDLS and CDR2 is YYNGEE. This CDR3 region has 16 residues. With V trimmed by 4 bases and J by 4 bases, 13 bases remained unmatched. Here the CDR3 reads CASSLRGDSALYGYTF. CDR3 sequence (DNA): TGTGCCAGCAGCCTAAGGGGGGACAGTGCCCTCTATGGCTACACCTTC.

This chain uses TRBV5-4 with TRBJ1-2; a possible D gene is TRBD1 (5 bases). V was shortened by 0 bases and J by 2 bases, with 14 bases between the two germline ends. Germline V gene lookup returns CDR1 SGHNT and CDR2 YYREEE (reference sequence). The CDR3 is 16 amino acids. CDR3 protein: CASSLVGPLENYGYTF. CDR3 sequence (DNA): TGTGCCAGCAGCTTGGTGGGACCCCTCGAGAACTATGGCTACACCTTC.

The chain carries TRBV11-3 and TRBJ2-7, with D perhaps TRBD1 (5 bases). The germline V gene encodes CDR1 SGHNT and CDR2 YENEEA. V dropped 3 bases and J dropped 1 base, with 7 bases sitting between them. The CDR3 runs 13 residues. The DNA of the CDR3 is TGTGCCAGCAGCTTCCCAGGGTCCTACGAGCAGTACTTC. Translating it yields CASSFPGSYEQYF. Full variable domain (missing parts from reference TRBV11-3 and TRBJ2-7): EAGVVQSPRYKIIEKKQPVAFWCNPISGHNTLYWYLQNLGQGPELLIRYENEEAVDDSQLPKDRFSAERLKGVDSTLKIQPAELGDSAVYLCASSFPGSYEQYFGPGTRLTVT.

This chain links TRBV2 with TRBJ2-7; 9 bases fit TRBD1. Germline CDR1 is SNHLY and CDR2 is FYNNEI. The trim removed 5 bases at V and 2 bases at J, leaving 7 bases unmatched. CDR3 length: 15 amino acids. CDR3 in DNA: TGTGCCAGCAGTCCTTTGGGACAGGGTCCCTACGAGCAGTACTTC. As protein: CASSPLGQGPYEQYF.

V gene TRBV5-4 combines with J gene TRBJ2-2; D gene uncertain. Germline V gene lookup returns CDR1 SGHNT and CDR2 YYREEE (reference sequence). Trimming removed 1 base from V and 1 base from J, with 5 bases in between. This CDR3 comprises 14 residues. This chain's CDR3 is CASSLYQNTGELFF. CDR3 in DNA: TGTGCCAGCAGCTTGTATCAGAACACCGGGGAGCTGTTTTTT.

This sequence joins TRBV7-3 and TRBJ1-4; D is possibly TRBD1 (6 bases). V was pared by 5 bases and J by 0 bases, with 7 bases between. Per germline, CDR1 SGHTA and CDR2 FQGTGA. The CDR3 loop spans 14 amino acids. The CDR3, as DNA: TGTGCCAGCAGCCCAGGGGCAACTAATGAAAAACTGTTTTTT. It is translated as CASSPGATNEKLFF.

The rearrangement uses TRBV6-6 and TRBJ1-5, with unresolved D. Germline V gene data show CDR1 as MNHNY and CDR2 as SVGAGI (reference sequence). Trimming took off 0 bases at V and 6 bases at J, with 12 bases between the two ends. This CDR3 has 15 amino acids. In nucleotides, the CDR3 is TGTGCCAGCAGTTACTCGAGCCTGCCAAGTCAGCCCCAGCATTTT. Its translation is CASSYSSLPSQPQHF.

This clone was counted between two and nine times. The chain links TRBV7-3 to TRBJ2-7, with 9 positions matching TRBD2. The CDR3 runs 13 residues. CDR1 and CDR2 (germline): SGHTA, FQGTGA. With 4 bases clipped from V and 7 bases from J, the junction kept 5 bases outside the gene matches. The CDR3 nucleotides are TGTGCCAGCAGCTCGGGACTAGCTGGGGAGCAGTACTTC. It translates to CASSSGLAGEQYF.

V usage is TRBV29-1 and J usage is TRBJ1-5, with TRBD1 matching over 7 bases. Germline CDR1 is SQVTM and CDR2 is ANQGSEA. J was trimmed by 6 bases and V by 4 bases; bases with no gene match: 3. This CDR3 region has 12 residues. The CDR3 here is CSVGAGGQPQHF. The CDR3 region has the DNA TGCAGCGTTGGTGCAGGGGGTCAGCCCCAGCATTTT.

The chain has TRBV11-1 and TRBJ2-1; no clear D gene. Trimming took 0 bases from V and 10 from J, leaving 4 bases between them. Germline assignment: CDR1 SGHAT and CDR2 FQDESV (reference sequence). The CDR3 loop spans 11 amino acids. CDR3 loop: CASSLAWEQFF. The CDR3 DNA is TGTGCCAGCAGCTTAGCGTGGGAGCAGTTCTTC.